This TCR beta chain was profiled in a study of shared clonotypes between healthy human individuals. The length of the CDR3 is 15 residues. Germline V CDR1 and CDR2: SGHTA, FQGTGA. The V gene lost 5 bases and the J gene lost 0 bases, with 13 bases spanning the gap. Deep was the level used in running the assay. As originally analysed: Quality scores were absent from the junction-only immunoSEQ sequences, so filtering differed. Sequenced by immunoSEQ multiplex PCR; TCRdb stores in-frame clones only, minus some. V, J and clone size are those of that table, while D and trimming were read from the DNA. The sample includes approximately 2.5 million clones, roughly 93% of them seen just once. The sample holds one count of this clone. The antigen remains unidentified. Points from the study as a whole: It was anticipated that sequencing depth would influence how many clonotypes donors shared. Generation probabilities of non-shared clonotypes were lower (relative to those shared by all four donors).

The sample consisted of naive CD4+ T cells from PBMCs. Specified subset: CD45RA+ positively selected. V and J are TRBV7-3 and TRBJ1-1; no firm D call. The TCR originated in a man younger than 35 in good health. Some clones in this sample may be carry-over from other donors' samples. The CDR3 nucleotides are TGTGCCAGCAGCCCCTCCGGGCCCATGAACACTGAAGCTTTCTTT. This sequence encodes CASSPSGPMNTEAFF. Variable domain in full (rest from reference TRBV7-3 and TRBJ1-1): GAGVSQTPSNKVTEKGKYVELRCDPISGHTALYWYRQSLGQGPEFLIYFQGTGAADDSGLPNDRFFAVRPEGSVSTLKIQRTERGDSAVYLCASSPSGPMNTEAFFGQGTRLTVV.